The 30 T cell receptor beta chains below all came from one sample that was sequenced in a study of T-cell reconstitution after alpha-beta-depleted transplantation in children. A library of TCRbeta sequences, prepared with unique molecular identifiers, was generated. A single record per CDR3 protein comes from TCRdb applying MiXCR to the PCR reads. The sample consists of 700,000 to 950,000 distinct CDR3 sequences, 15% to 20% of them appearing once. Sequencing used PBMCs, mostly from graft donor cells, obtained 360 days after TCRalphabeta/CD19-depleted stem cell transplant. All receptors derive from a male patient between 5 and 17 years old who had a stem cell transplant for acute lymphoblastic leukemia, so the T cells may come from the graft donor.

In its sample, this clonotype was seen many times. CDR3 sequence reads: CATRTSGRVSEQFF. The CDR3 DNA reads TGTGCCACTCGGACTAGCGGGAGAGTTAGTGAGCAGTTCTTC. This sequence joins TRBV15 and TRBJ2-1; 13 bases agree with TRBD2. This CDR3 spans 14 amino acids. Germline V gene lookup returns CDR1 LNHNV and CDR2 YYDKDF (reference sequence). With V trimmed by 9 bases and J by 9 bases, 8 bases remained unmatched. Using reference TRBV15 and TRBJ2-1 for the parts outside the CDR3, the full variable domain is DAMVIQNPRYQVTQFGKPVTLSCSQTLNHNVMYWYQQKSSQAPKLLFHYYDKDFNNEADTPDNFQSRRPNTSFCFLDIRSPGLGDTAMYLCATRTSGRVSEQFFGPGTRLTVL.

The rearrangement uses TRBV29-1 and TRBJ2-7, with a possible D match to TRBD1 (5 bases). The germline V gene has CDR1 SQVTM and CDR2 ANQGSEA. Trimming removed 5 bases from V and 1 base from J, with 9 bases in between. This CDR3 is 12 amino acids long. For the CDR3, the DNA is TGCAGCGTTACGACAGAGTCCTACGAGCAGTACTTC. Translation gives CSVTTESYEQYF.

J is TRBJ2-1 and V is TRBV3-1; D uncertain. The CDR3 length is 13 residues. Trimming stripped 4 bases from V and 8 bases from J, with 12 bases between. The V gene's germline CDR1 is LGHDT and CDR2 YNNKEL (reference sequence). The CDR3 nucleotides are TGTGCCAGCAGCCTTCGGAGTTTGGATGAGCAGTTCTTC. This gives the protein CASSLRSLDEQFF.

This clonotype was seen a few times. The CDR3 sequence is CASSLRQGIDEQFF. CDR3 in DNA: TGTGCCAGCAGTTTGAGACAGGGTATAGATGAGCAGTTCTTC. The chain employs TRBV12-3 or TRBV12-4 and TRBJ2-1, with 7 positions matching TRBD1. The CDR3 has 14 amino acids. The junction had 7 bases not matched to a gene; V was cut back by 3 bases and J by 8 bases.

The rearrangement links TRBV11-1 to TRBJ2-7, with D uncertain. The V end lost 1 base, the J end lost 5 bases, and 15 bases lay between the germline ends. CDR3 length: 15 amino acids. Germline CDR1 SGHAT, CDR2 FQDESV (reference sequence). This chain's CDR3 is CASSLVIGISHEQYF. Here the CDR3 DNA reads TGTGCCAGCAGCTTAGTAATCGGAATCAGCCACGAGCAGTACTTC.

This clonotype was picked up many times. This rearrangement joins TRBV29-1 to TRBJ2-1; 9 bases align to TRBD2. The germline gives CDR1 SQVTM, CDR2 ANQGSEA. The CDR3 extends over 16 amino acids. The trim removed 8 bases at V and 3 bases at J, leaving 14 bases unmatched. The CDR3 bases are TGCAGCTCCTCCCCAGCGGGAGGCCCTATCTACAATGAGCAGTTCTTC. The encoded protein is CSSSPAGGPIYNEQFF.

This clonotype was counted at least ten times. The chain carries TRBV5-1 and TRBJ2-7; 12 bases fit TRBD2. Germline CDR1 and CDR2: SGHRS and YFSETQ. The CDR3 covers 14 residues. V lost 4 bases, J lost 6 bases, and 5 bases stayed unmatched. CDR3 nucleotides: TGCGCCAGCAGCCAGACTAGCGGGAGAGGCGAGCAGTACTTC. Its protein is CASSQTSGRGEQYF.

V gene TRBV29-1 combines with J gene TRBJ2-1, with 8 bases that match TRBD2. The ends lost 5 bases at V and 6 bases at J; junction bases unmatched: 18. This CDR3 comprises 17 residues. Germline CDR1 SQVTM, CDR2 ANQGSEA. CDR3 residues: CSVLTLAKASGSNEQFF. The CDR3 nucleotides are TGCAGCGTTCTCACACTAGCTAAGGCTAGCGGGTCCAATGAGCAGTTCTTC.

This clonotype was seen more than once but under ten times. This chain connects TRBV11-2 to TRBJ2-2; D remains ambiguous. V was pared by 4 bases and J by 8 bases, with 5 bases between. Germline values: CDR1 SGHAT, CDR2 FQNNGV. This CDR3 is built from 11 residues. In DNA, the CDR3 is TGTGCCAGCAGCTACTGGGGGGAGCTGTTTTTT. Its translation is CASSYWGELFF.

The genes are TRBV7-6 and TRBJ2-1; D not resolved. The germline V gene has CDR1 SGHVS and CDR2 FNYEAQ. Deletions cut 5 bases from V and 8 bases from J, with 16 bases between. This CDR3 region has 14 residues. CDR3 region: CASSPSSPWDEQFF. The CDR3 nucleotides are TGTGCCAGCAGCCCGTCCTCCCCATGGGATGAGCAGTTCTTC.

This clonotype was counted between two and nine times. This chain connects TRBV5-1 to TRBJ2-1; D possibly corresponds to TRBD2 (6 bases). The germline V and J ends were trimmed by 2 bases and 3 bases, with 15 bases remaining between them. The germline CDR1 and CDR2 sequences are SGHRS and YFSETQ. The CDR3 loop spans 16 amino acids. This chain's CDR3 is CASSFLILAVYNEQFF. The CDR3 DNA is TGCGCCAGCAGCTTCCTCATATTAGCGGTCTACAATGAGCAGTTCTTC.

V and J are TRBV5-1 and TRBJ2-7; D is ambiguous. V lost 4 bases, J lost 0 bases, and 8 bases lay in between. The CDR3 length is 13 residues. Germline V gene sequence: CDR1 SGHRS, CDR2 YFSETQ. The CDR3 nucleotides read TGCGCCAGCAGCCCGGTTCTCTCCTACGAGCAGTACTTC. Translating it yields CASSPVLSYEQYF.

This clonotype is categorized as medium-sized. The chain is built from TRBV10-3 and TRBJ2-1; 11 bases map to TRBD2. Germline V CDR1 and CDR2: ENHRY, SYGVKD. The junction had 11 bases not matched to a gene; V was cut back by 0 bases and J by 7 bases. The CDR3 has 18 amino acids. The CDR3 is CAISESAGTSGTGNEQFF. The CDR3 bases are TGTGCCATCAGTGAGTCCGCTGGGACTAGCGGCACGGGGAATGAGCAGTTCTTC.

V usage is TRBV7-8 and J usage is TRBJ2-1; D unresolved. Germline CDR1 SGHVS, CDR2 FQNEAQ. The V end lost 1 base, the J end lost 0 bases, and 10 bases lay between the germline ends. The CDR3 is 16 residues long. In DNA, the CDR3 is TGTGCCAGCAGCTTAGAGTGGGGAAGCTCCTACAATGAGCAGTTCTTC. Its translation: CASSLEWGSSYNEQFF.

V and J are TRBV7-9 and TRBJ1-4, with D unresolved. Germline-derived CDR1 and CDR2 are SEHNR and FQNEAQ (reference sequence). This CDR3 has 12 amino acids. V lost 4 bases to trimming and J lost 7 bases, with 7 bases between them. The CDR3 spells CASSSTLEKLFF. CDR3 DNA: TGTGCCAGCAGCTCTACTCTTGAAAAACTGTTTTTT.

This clonotype has just a few counts. The rearrangement links TRBV11-2 to TRBJ1-6; TRBD1 agrees at 7 bases. V lost 4 bases to trimming and J lost 10 bases; unmatched junction nucleotides: 10. Germline CDR1 and CDR2: SGHAT and FQNNGV. CDR3 length: 15 amino acids. Written as DNA, the CDR3 is TGTGCCAGCAGCTCCCACAGGGGAGAAGGCTCACCCCTCCACTTT. Amino acids: CASSSHRGEGSPLHF.

Turning to this clonotype: Just one base apart from a much larger clone, this may be a read error. Given the absence of the conserved phenylalanine or tryptophan at the CDR3 end, a read error is likely. The CDR3 DNA reads TGTGCCAGCAGTCCATTGGACAGGGGAGGCGCTTTCTCT. The encoded protein is CASSPLDRGGAFS. V gene TRBV28 combines with J gene TRBJ1-1, with 9 bases identical to TRBD1. Germline V gene lookup returns CDR1 MDHEN and CDR2 SYDVKM. V lost 5 bases, J lost 11 bases, and 9 bases stayed unmatched. CDR3 size: 13 residues.

There are a few counts of this clonotype. V is TRBV12-3 or TRBV12-4 and J is TRBJ2-3; 7 positions agree with TRBD2. The CDR3 is made up of 15 amino acids. The V gene end was trimmed by 6 bases and the J gene end by 4 bases; junction bases not matched to a gene: 10. CDR3 amino acids: CASSPSGLVPDTQYF. The CDR3 DNA reads TGTGCCAGCAGCCCCTCTGGACTAGTTCCAGATACGCAGTATTTT.

This chain links TRBV5-5 with TRBJ2-7; D may be TRBD1 (7 bases). Germline lookup yields CDR1 SGHKS and CDR2 YYEKEE (reference sequence). The V and J ends lost 6 bases and 1 base respectively, with 26 bases between them. The CDR3 length is 18 residues. CDR3 sequence reads: CASNPQGTWARRSYEQYF. CDR3 bases: TGTGCCAGCAACCCACAGGGGACTTGGGCGAGAAGGTCCTACGAGCAGTACTTC.

The chain uses TRBV7-9 and TRBJ2-5, with D possibly matching TRBD2 (5 bases). CDR1 and CDR2 from the germline V gene are SEHNR and FQNEAQ (reference sequence). V was shortened by 6 bases and J by 1 base, with 6 bases between the two germline ends. The CDR3 sequence is 12 residues long. CDR3 amino acids: CASRTIQETQYF. CDR3 DNA: TGTGCCAGCAGGACTATCCAAGAGACCCAGTACTTC.

This chain uses TRBV7-9 with TRBJ1-1; D remains ambiguous. Germline CDR1 SEHNR, CDR2 FQNEAQ (reference sequence). V lost 4 bases to trimming and J lost 3 bases, with 6 bases between them. The CDR3 extends over 12 amino acids. The chain's CDR3 is CASSSYDTEAFF. CDR3 DNA sequence: TGTGCCAGCAGCTCCTATGACACTGAAGCTTTCTTT.

V is TRBV9 and J is TRBJ2-3, with D perhaps TRBD1 (6 bases). Trimming removed 3 bases at V and 2 bases at J, with 22 bases between. The CDR3 runs to 18 residues. CDR1 and CDR2 (germline): SGDLS, YYNGEE. The CDR3 DNA sequence: TGTGCCAGCAGCGCCCTGGGGGCAGGGAAGGCGGCCACAGATACGCAGTATTTT. Translation gives CASSALGAGKAATDTQYF. The full variable domain, rest sourced from reference TRBV9 and TRBJ2-3, is DSGVTQTPKHLITATGQRVTLRCSPRSGDLSVYWYQQSLDQGLQFLIQYYNGEERAKGNILERFSAQQFPDLHSELNLSSLELGDSALYFCASSALGAGKAATDTQYFGPGTRLTVL.

The J gene is TRBJ1-6, the V gene TRBV20-1, with D uncertain. CDR3 length equals 14 residues. V shed 2 bases and J shed 8 bases, with 13 bases lying between them. The germline CDR1 and CDR2 sequences are DFQATT and SNEGSKA (reference sequence). CDR3 bases: TGCAGTGCTAGAAGTCCGCGACGGGATTCACCCCTCCACTTT. Translating it yields CSARSPRRDSPLHF.

CDR3 sequence reads: CATNQVSYNEQFF. The CDR3 bases are TGTGCCACCAACCAGGTCTCCTACAATGAGCAGTTCTTC. This chain uses TRBV12-3 or TRBV12-4 with TRBJ2-1; unclear D gene. The V and J ends lost 10 bases and 0 bases respectively, with 10 bases between them. This CDR3 has 13 residues.

This clonotype was seen more than once but under ten times. The chain links TRBV6-2 or TRBV6-3 to TRBJ2-3; perhaps TRBD1 as D (5 bases). In germline, CDR1 is MNHEY, CDR2 SVGEGT. The ends were cut back, 4 bases at V and 1 base at J, with 12 bases in the middle. This CDR3 comprises 15 residues. Here the CDR3 reads CASSSLLGGTDTQYF. CDR3 bases: TGTGCCAGCAGTTCCCTATTAGGGGGCACAGATACGCAGTATTTT.

This clonotype appeared many times. The chain carries TRBV5-1 and TRBJ2-7; 9 nucleotides align to TRBD2. V shed 3 bases, J shed 7 bases, and the junction held 8 bases outside the gene matches. The CDR3 sequence is 14 residues long. Germline assignment: CDR1 SGHRS and CDR2 YFSETQ. DNA of the CDR3: TGCGCCAGCAGCTGGCGGGAGGGCCCGGATGAGCAGTACTTC. Encoded protein: CASSWREGPDEQYF.

The gene calls are TRBV7-9 and TRBJ2-7, with TRBD1 identical over 9 bases. CDR3 size: 15 residues. V lost 3 bases and J lost 3; bases outside the gene matches: 6. Germline V gives CDR1 SEHNR, CDR2 FQNEAQ (reference sequence). The CDR3 protein is CASSFEPGQGYEQYF. CDR3 coding DNA: TGTGCCAGCAGCTTCGAACCGGGACAGGGCTACGAGCAGTACTTC.

V and J are TRBV11-2 and TRBJ2-2; D may be TRBD2 (6 bases). Trimming took off 6 bases at V and 0 bases at J, with 20 bases between the two ends. The CDR3 runs to 18 residues. Germline V gene sequence: CDR1 SGHAT, CDR2 FQNNGV. CDR3 in amino acids: CASSFPFISGSNTGELFF. The CDR3 DNA reads as TGTGCCAGCAGTTTTCCCTTTATTAGCGGCTCGAACACCGGGGAGCTGTTTTTT.

This rearrangement joins TRBV5-1 to TRBJ2-5; D is uncertain. Germline CDR1 is SGHRS and CDR2 is YFSETQ. The CDR3 is made up of 12 amino acids. Trimming stripped 7 bases from V and 7 bases from J, with 14 bases between. CDR3 sequence (DNA): TGCGCCAGCGCTTTACAATCGGGGACCCAGTACTTC. It yields the protein CASALQSGTQYF.

This clonotype has only a few counts. The CDR3 region is CASSLTFVPDTQYF. In DNA, the CDR3 is TGTGCCAGCAGTTTAACTTTCGTGCCAGATACGCAGTATTTT. The chain carries TRBV27 and TRBJ2-3; D unresolved. V shed 2 bases and J shed 4 bases, with 10 bases lying between them. The CDR3 totals 14 residues. The V gene's germline CDR1 is MNHEY and CDR2 SMNVEV (reference sequence).